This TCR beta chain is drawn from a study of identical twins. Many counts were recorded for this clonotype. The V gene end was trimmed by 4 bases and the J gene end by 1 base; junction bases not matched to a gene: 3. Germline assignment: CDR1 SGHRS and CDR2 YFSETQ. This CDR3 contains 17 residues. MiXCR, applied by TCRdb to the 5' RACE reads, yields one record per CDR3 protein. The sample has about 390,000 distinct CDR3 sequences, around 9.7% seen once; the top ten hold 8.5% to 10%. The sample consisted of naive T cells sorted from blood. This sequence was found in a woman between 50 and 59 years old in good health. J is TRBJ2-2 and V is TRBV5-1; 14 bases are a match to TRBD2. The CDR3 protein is CASSAGTSGRNTGELFF. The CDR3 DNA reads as TGCGCCAGCAGCGCAGGGACTAGCGGGAGGAACACCGGGGAGCTGTTTTTT.